This T cell receptor beta chain was documented in a study of CD8+ T cells in alopecia areata. This CDR3 spans 12 amino acids. As to treatment: oral pan-JAK inhibitor, 5-10 mg twice daily. Sequencing relied on a cDNA template that was reverse transcribed from extracted RNA. Measured with immunoSEQ multiplex PCR; TCRdb has only the in-frame clones, and not every one. The table lists around 150,000 clones, roughly 80% of them singletons, with 25% in the top ten. Source: CD8+ T cells sorted from blood, taken at week 4, from a patient treated with tofacitinib. This clonotype originated in a human donor with alopecia areata. The chain uses TRBV21-1 and TRBJ2-4; the DNA was not used to check the table's D call, TRBD2. TRBV21-1 is deemed a pseudogene. The DNA for the CDR3 is TGTGCCAGTCCGGTAGCCAAAAACATTCAGTACTTC. This gives the protein CASPVAKNIQYF.